The present TCR beta chain was sequenced within a study of early T cells in non-severe SARS-CoV-2 infection. V was cut by 7 bases and J by 0 bases, with 20 bases left in between. The germline V gene encodes CDR1 SGHTA and CDR2 FQGNSA. There are 17 residues in the CDR3. Researchers attached unique molecular identifiers to individual cDNA molecules. TCRdb recomputed calls from the 5' RACE reads with MiXCR, one row per CDR3 protein. The sample lists approximately 50,000 distinct CDR3 sequences, 11% seen once, with about 12% in the top ten. Regarding the study as a whole: A preference for anti-spike CD8 responses marked VDJdb matching, which missed private and CD4 specificities.

In its sample, this clonotype was seen a few times. What it recognizes is unknown. The specimen was whole blood. This sequence originates from an adult who was a healthcare worker with PCR-confirmed SARS-CoV-2 infection or an uninfected control (not recorded which). The chain recombines TRBV7-2 with TRBJ2-3; D possibly corresponds to TRBD1 (6 bases). The CDR3 here is CASKLTGTPLSTDTQYF. The DNA for the CDR3 is TGTGCCAGCAAATTGACGGGGACACCTCTGAGCACAGATACGCAGTATTTT.